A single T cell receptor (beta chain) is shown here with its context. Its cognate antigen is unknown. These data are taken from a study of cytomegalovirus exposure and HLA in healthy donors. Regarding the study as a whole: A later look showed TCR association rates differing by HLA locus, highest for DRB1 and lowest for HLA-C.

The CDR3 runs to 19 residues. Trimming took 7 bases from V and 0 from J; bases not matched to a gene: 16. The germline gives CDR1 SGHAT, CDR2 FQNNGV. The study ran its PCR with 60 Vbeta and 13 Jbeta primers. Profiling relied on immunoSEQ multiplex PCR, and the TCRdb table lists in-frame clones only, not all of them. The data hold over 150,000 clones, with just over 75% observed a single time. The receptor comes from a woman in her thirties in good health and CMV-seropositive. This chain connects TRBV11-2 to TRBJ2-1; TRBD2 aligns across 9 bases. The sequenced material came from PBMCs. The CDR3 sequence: CASTPGAGGPGSSYNEQFF. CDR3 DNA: TGTGCCAGCACCCCGGGGGCGGGAGGGCCAGGGAGCTCCTACAATGAGCAGTTCTTC.